The 14 T cell receptor beta chains below were found in one sample sequenced in a study of blood T cells in healthy people across ages (dated by TCRdb to the mid-2010s). The library was obtained by 5' RACE. The listed sequencing device is Illumina HiSeq 2500. The second PCR ran for about 6 to 11 cycles and used a J-beta primer mix along with a sample-barcoded 5' primer. TCRdb reprocessing: public reads trimmed at Q25 with fastp, clones called with MiXCR, in-frame beta chains kept. CDR3 protein sequences are deduplicated, and each keeps its most common genes and DNA. This sample lists more than 550,000 distinct CDR3 sequences; approximately 22% were detected once. The ten most abundant clones make up approximately 20% of the sample. The source material was blood. Source of these receptors: a man in his sixties or seventies in good health.

This clonotype was seen a few times. One junction end does not reproduce the germline sequence, and a read error may be involved. The chain has TRBV5-1 and TRBJ2-5; 15 positions match TRBD2. Germline V lookup: CDR1 SGHRS, CDR2 YFSETQ. The CDR3 covers 15 residues. The CDR3 DNA follows: TGTGCCAGCAGCTCGGGACTAGCGGGAGGAGAGACCCAGTACTTC. Its protein is CASSSGLAGGETQYF.

In this sample, this clonotype turned up a few times. This chain uses TRBV5-1 with TRBJ1-2; a weak D match, TRBD1 (5 bases). The CDR3 has 13 residues. CDR1 SGHRS and CDR2 YFSETQ come from the germline V gene. V lost 0 bases to trimming and J lost 6 bases, with 9 bases between them. The CDR3 here is CASSLEAGNGYTF. The DNA of the CDR3 is TGCGCCAGCAGCTTGGAGGCAGGGAATGGCTACACCTTC.

The gene calls are TRBV12-3 or TRBV12-4 and TRBJ1-1; possibly TRBD1 for D (5 bases). The CDR3 is 12 amino acids. Trimming stripped 11 bases from V and 9 bases from J, with 19 bases between. In DNA form, the CDR3 reads TGTGCCGCCCGGGACGAACCCGGTCAAGCTTTCTTT. Its protein is CAARDEPGQAFF.

This clonotype was picked up a small number of times. J is TRBJ1-4 and V is TRBV7-2; D is undetermined. CDR3 length: 14 amino acids. The V gene lost 1 base and the J gene lost 5 bases, with 8 bases spanning the gap. CDR1 is SGHTA, CDR2 FQGNSA, per germline. CDR3 sequence reads: CASSLESGNEKLFF. The CDR3 nucleotides are TGTGCCAGCAGCTTAGAATCTGGGAATGAAAAACTGTTTTTT.

This clonotype was seen at least ten times. This chain links TRBV7-3 with TRBJ2-2; 9 bases align to TRBD1. The CDR3 totals 17 residues. CDR1 and CDR2 from the germline V gene are SGHTA and FQGTGA. Trimming at V came to 5 bases and at J to 2 bases, leaving 9 bases not matched to a gene. CDR3 amino acids: CASSPHAGQGNTGELFF. The CDR3 DNA sequence: TGTGCCAGCAGCCCCCACGCGGGACAGGGAAACACCGGGGAGCTGTTTTTT.

The chain carries TRBV3-1 and TRBJ2-5; possible D gene TRBD2, 5 bases. The CDR3 spans 14 residues. Looked up from germline, CDR1 is LGHDT and CDR2 is YNNKEL (reference sequence). V was clipped by 3 bases and J by 3 bases, with 11 bases between them. CDR3: CASSQPDYKETQYF. The CDR3, as DNA: TGTGCCAGCAGCCAGCCCGACTACAAAGAGACCCAGTACTTC.

This clonotype showed up just a few times. This sequence joins TRBV20-1 and TRBJ1-1, with D tentatively TRBD1 (5 bases). The CDR3 consists of 14 residues. Between the trimmed V and J ends, which lost 4 bases and 4 bases, there was a span of 16 bases. Germline V gene data show CDR1 as DFQATT and CDR2 as SNEGSKA (reference sequence). This chain's CDR3 is CSAKTWGLSTEAFF. In nucleotides, the CDR3 is TGCAGTGCTAAGACGTGGGGCCTGAGCACTGAAGCTTTCTTT.

This chain connects TRBV11-2 to TRBJ2-6; D is unclear. The V gene's germline CDR1 is SGHAT and CDR2 FQNNGV. V was clipped by 5 bases and J by 2 bases, with 10 bases between them. There are 15 residues in the CDR3. CDR3 nucleotide sequence: TGTGCCAGCAGCCCCTCTCGTGCTGGGGCCAACGTCCTGACTTTC. Amino acids: CASSPSRAGANVLTF.

This clonotype has ten or more counts. CDR3 in amino acids: CSAQFSGGGSYNEQFF. The DNA of the CDR3 is TGCAGTGCCCAGTTTAGCGGGGGCGGGTCCTACAATGAGCAGTTCTTC. The chain has TRBV20-1 and TRBJ2-1; 9 positions match TRBD2. V gave up 6 bases and J gave up 1 base; unmatched junction bases: 10. This CDR3 has 16 residues. CDR1 is DFQATT, CDR2 SNEGSKA, per germline (reference sequence).

Many counts were recorded for this clonotype. This chain links TRBV20-1 with TRBJ2-3; the D is unclear. The V gene's germline CDR1 is DFQATT and CDR2 SNEGSKA (reference sequence). Trimming took 7 bases from V and 0 from J, leaving 8 bases between them. The CDR3 has 12 residues. The CDR3 sequence is CSGDASTDTQYF. CDR3 coding DNA: TGCAGTGGGGATGCTAGCACAGATACGCAGTATTTT.

The chain carries TRBV18 and TRBJ1-2; D is perhaps TRBD1 (6 bases). V was pared by 2 bases and J by 3 bases, with 19 bases between. The length of the CDR3 is 17 residues. CDR1 and CDR2 from the germline V gene are KGHSH and LQKENI. The CDR3 is CASSPSIQAGEDYGYTF. The CDR3 nucleotides read TGTGCCAGCTCACCAAGTATCCAGGCAGGGGAGGACTATGGCTACACCTTC.

The CDR3 here is CASSEWGRRETQYF. CDR3 in DNA: TGTGCCAGCAGTGAATGGGGGCGGCGAGAGACCCAGTACTTC. V usage is TRBV25-1 and J usage is TRBJ2-5; D perhaps matches TRBD1 (6 bases). The CDR3 is 14 amino acids. V dropped 1 base and J dropped 4 bases, with 10 bases sitting between them. Looked up from germline, CDR1 is MGHDK and CDR2 is SYGVNS.

The gene calls are TRBV9 and TRBJ2-7, with TRBD2 as a possible D gene (5 bases). Trimming stripped 3 bases from V and 2 bases from J, with 12 bases between. The germline gives CDR1 SGDLS, CDR2 YYNGEE. The CDR3 has 14 amino acids. CDR3 DNA sequence: TGTGCCAGCAGCGCCAACCCCGGGGCCTACGAGCAGTACTTC. This codes for CASSANPGAYEQYF.

The rearrangement links TRBV6-5 to TRBJ1-6; D call uncertain. This CDR3 is built from 15 residues. Trimming took 6 bases from V and 8 from J, leaving 17 bases between them. Germline-derived CDR1 and CDR2 are MNHEY and SVGAGI. CDR3 residues: CASSPMNHKDSPLHF. The CDR3 nucleotides read TGTGCCAGCAGCCCAATGAATCATAAGGATTCACCCCTCCACTTT.